This T cell receptor beta chain was recovered during a study of beta chain features in type 1 diabetes. Study as a whole: Patients looked much like healthy donors when it came to age, gender and cell yields.

Sequencing targeted expressed TCRB transcripts, as all isolated RNA had been reverse transcribed. Profiling relied on immunoSEQ multiplex PCR, and the TCRdb table lists in-frame clones only, not all of them. The sample includes 300,000 to 400,000 clones, 9.3% seen only once; the top ten take 0.95% to 1.1%. This clone was seen ten or more times. What it recognizes is unknown. The authors obtained over 95% purity in all sorted populations. Study-wide points: The study found fewer insertions and more deletions at VDJ junctions in type 1 diabetes patients. The naive, central memory and Treg TCRB repertoires of patients appeared to be more similar to one another than those of healthy donors. TCRB CDR3s were moderately but significantly shorter in Type 1 diabetes patients in all four CD4+ subsets.

Trimming at V came to 3 bases and at J to 0 bases, leaving 4 bases not matched to a gene. Germline V lookup: CDR1 SGHRS, CDR2 YFSETQ. CDR3 length: 15 amino acids. The V and J genes are TRBV5-1 and TRBJ2-7, with 9 bases lining up with TRBD1. The TCR comes from a young man with type 1 diabetes. What was sequenced was central memory CD4+ T cells from blood. DNA for the CDR3: TGCGCCAGCAGCTGGGGACAGGGAGCCTCCTACGAGCAGTACTTC. This codes for CASSWGQGASYEQYF.